The rows below give T cell receptor beta chains drawn from one sample of a study of cytomegalovirus exposure and HLA in healthy donors. Data came from immunoSEQ multiplex PCR; TCRdb stores just in-frame clones and leaves some out. The top ten hold approximately 2% of the sample, which has about 190,000 clones, about 77% seen once. Specimen: PBMCs. The source is a woman aged 30 to 39 in good health and CMV-seropositive. The CDR3 runs from the conserved cysteine through the conserved F or W. Fields, in order: V gene, J gene, D gene, CDR3 DNA, CDR3 protein. A D gene is named only where the DNA matches it firmly.

TRBV4-1	TRBJ2-7	TRBD2	TGCGCCAGCAGCGGGGGACTAGCGGCCTACGAGCAGTACTTC	CASSGGLAAYEQYF
TRBV5-4	TRBJ2-7	TRBD1	TGTGCCAGCAGCTTAGACAGGGGATATAGCGAGCAGTACTTC	CASSLDRGYSEQYF
TRBV7-8	TRBJ2-2	NA	TGTGCCAGCAGCTTCGAGGGTGCCGGGGAGCTGTTTTTT	CASSFEGAGELFF
TRBV28	TRBJ1-5	NA	TGTGCCAGCAGATACAACAGGGCTAAGAGCAATCAGCCCCAGCATTTT	CASRYNRAKSNQPQHF
TRBV5-1	TRBJ1-1	TRBD1	TGCGCCAGCAGCTCTCAAAAGACAGGGCCGAACACTGAAGCTTTCTTT	CASSSQKTGPNTEAFF
TRBV7-2	TRBJ1-5	NA	TGTGCCAGCAGCGAGACACTTAGCAATCAGCCCCAGCATTTT	CASSETLSNQPQHF
TRBV29-1	TRBJ2-5	TRBD2	TGCAGTCTCGGACTAGCGGGGGGTGAGACCCAGTACTTC	CSLGLAGGETQYF
TRBV6-5	TRBJ2-2	NA	TGTGCCAGCAGCGCGACGAGACAGACCGGGGAGCTGTTTTTT	CASSATRQTGELFF
TRBV10-3	TRBJ1-5	TRBD1	TGTGCCATCAGTGAGTCCAGGGGGGATCAGCCCCAGCATTTT	CAISESRGDQPQHF
TRBV4-2	TRBJ2-7	NA	TGTGCCAGCAGCCAAGAGGGACACTCCCTGGCTGCCGAGCAGTACTTC	CASSQEGHSLAAEQYF
TRBV7-2	TRBJ2-3	NA	TGTGCCAGCAGCCTCACTAGCTCCCCGACAGATACGCAGTATTTT	CASSLTSSPTDTQYF
TRBV6-5	TRBJ2-1	NA	TGTGCCAGCAGCCCCAACCTCCTCGGGAAGCAGTTCTTC	CASSPNLLGKQFF
TRBV9	TRBJ2-1	TRBD2	TGTGCCAGCAGCGGCTTAGCGGGAAGGTCCTACAATGAGCAGTTCTTC	CASSGLAGRSYNEQFF